This passage covers 20 T cell receptor beta chains from one sample sequenced in a study of regulatory T cells in long-lasting Graves disease. Arm-PCR of CDR3 regions and iRepertoire HTBI primers were used to build TCR beta libraries. TCRdb processed the multiplex PCR reads anew with MiXCR; each CDR3 protein has one entry. The table includes hundreds of thousands of distinct CDR3 sequences, about 15% detected once. Time point here: newly diagnosed GD, antithyroid drugs for less than 3 months. Generation of the TCR library employed RNA extracted from PBMCs. The sample was also linked to a second study, of T cells in Graves' hyperthyroidism and ophthalmopathy.

The specimen comprised peripheral blood mononuclear cells (PBMCs), sampled at new diagnosis, from a patient treated with antithyroid drugs. Receptors originate from a woman aged 35-65 years with Graves disease.

The sample holds many counts of this clonotype. The genes are TRBV20-1 and TRBJ2-7; D is uncertain. V lost 0 bases, J lost 4 bases, and 13 bases lay in between. The CDR3 runs to 14 residues. The germline gives CDR1 DFQATT, CDR2 SNEGSKA (reference sequence). DNA for the CDR3: TGCAGTGCTAGAGATCAGGCAGGCGTGTACGAGCAGTACTTC. Its protein product is CSARDQAGVYEQYF.

This clonotype was counted at least ten times. The chain has TRBV19 and TRBJ1-1; D is perhaps TRBD1 (5 bases). Germline values: CDR1 LNHDA, CDR2 SQIVND (reference sequence). CDR3 length: 15 amino acids. Trimming removed 1 base at V and 4 bases at J, with 13 bases between. The CDR3 nucleotides are TGTGCCAGTAGTATAGGGACAACCGGAGCCACTGAAGCTTTCTTT. Residues: CASSIGTTGATEAFF.

Many counts were recorded for this clonotype. The rearrangement joins TRBV5-1 to TRBJ2-3; D gene uncertain. V was shortened by 1 base and J by 3 bases, with 12 bases between the two germline ends. The CDR3 is 15 residues long. Germline loops: CDR1 SGHRS, CDR2 YFSETQ. The CDR3 region is CASSLRLPITDTQYF. As DNA, the CDR3 is TGCGCCAGCAGCTTGAGACTTCCCATAACAGATACGCAGTATTTT.

The table lists this clonotype with a few counts. The chain uses TRBV29-1 and TRBJ1-2, with D possibly matching TRBD1 (5 bases). The length of the CDR3 is 12 residues. V lost 4 bases, J lost 3 bases, and 9 bases lay in between. Germline V gene sequence: CDR1 SQVTM, CDR2 ANQGSEA. The CDR3 DNA reads TGCAGCGTTGGTCTGGGGGACTATGGCTACACCTTC. It specifies CSVGLGDYGYTF.

The gene calls are TRBV6-1 and TRBJ1-1; D is undetermined. Trimming left V 7 bases short and J 4 bases short, with 13 bases between. CDR1 MNHNS and CDR2 SASEGT come from the germline V gene. The CDR3 is 13 residues long. The CDR3 protein is CASTLGVGTEAFF. The CDR3 bases are TGTGCCAGCACCCTAGGAGTGGGCACTGAAGCTTTCTTT.

This clonotype showed up just a few times. The chain has TRBV7-9 and TRBJ1-3; D might be TRBD1 (6 bases). V lost 4 bases, J lost 4 bases, and 14 bases lay in between. This CDR3 has 15 residues. Germline V gene lookup returns CDR1 SEHNR and CDR2 FQNEAQ (reference sequence). CDR3 in DNA: TGTGCCAGCAGCTCCACAGGGTACAGCGGAAACACCATATATTTT. It yields the protein CASSSTGYSGNTIYF.

This clonotype was found a few times. A much larger clonotype is one base distant, so this may be a read error. This chain links TRBV12-3 or TRBV12-4 with TRBJ2-1; D not resolved. The length of the CDR3 is 17 residues. The CDR3 region has the DNA TGTGCCAGCAGTACAATACCGGGCCGATCTTCCTTCAATGAGCAGTTCTTC. It is translated as CASSTIPGRSSFNEQFF.

The table lists this clonotype with a few counts. The J gene is TRBJ1-2, the V gene TRBV28; D call uncertain. Germline V lookup: CDR1 MDHEN, CDR2 SYDVKM. V was cut by 4 bases and J by 1 base, with 4 bases left in between. The CDR3 is 12 residues long. CDR3 protein: CASSWSNYGYTF. The CDR3 bases are TGTGCCAGCAGTTGGAGTAACTATGGCTACACCTTC.

CDR3 in DNA: TGTGCCACCAGCAGAGCAGGGACAGGGTATGGCTACACCTTC. Translated: CATSRAGTGYGYTF. The genes are TRBV15 and TRBJ1-2; TRBD1 agrees at 9 bases. Germline assignment: CDR1 LNHNV and CDR2 YYDKDF (reference sequence). V dropped 1 base and J dropped 5; count of bases not matched to a gene: 2. The CDR3 has 14 residues.

V is TRBV15 and J is TRBJ1-3; D gene ambiguous. This CDR3 contains 15 residues. The germline V gene encodes CDR1 LNHNV and CDR2 YYDKDF (reference sequence). V lost 1 base to trimming and J lost 1 base, with 8 bases between them. CDR3: CATSRVSRSGNTIYF. DNA of the CDR3: TGTGCCACCAGCAGAGTGAGTAGGTCTGGAAACACCATATATTTT. Full variable domain (remainder filled in from reference TRBV15 and TRBJ1-3): DAMVIQNPRYQVTQFGKPVTLSCSQTLNHNVMYWYQQKSSQAPKLLFHYYDKDFNNEADTPDNFQSRRPNTSFCFLDIRSPGLGDTAMYLCATSRVSRSGNTIYFGEGSWLTVV.

This clonotype has a handful of counts. The rearrangement uses TRBV24-1 and TRBJ2-7; no definite D call. This CDR3 has 12 amino acids. Germline CDR1 KGHDR, CDR2 SFDVKD. The germline V and J ends were trimmed by 1 base and 3 bases, with 3 bases remaining between them. The CDR3 region has the DNA TGTGCCACCAGTGATTTTGGCTACGAGCAGTACTTC. Translated, it gives CATSDFGYEQYF.

The table lists this clonotype with a few counts. The V gene is TRBV9, the J gene TRBJ1-4; D gene ambiguous. The V end was cut by 0 bases, the J end by 8 bases, with 14 bases between. CDR1 SGDLS and CDR2 YYNGEE come from the germline V gene. The CDR3 extends over 15 amino acids. This chain's CDR3 is CASSVGTGLPEKLFF. The CDR3 region has the DNA TGTGCCAGCAGCGTAGGGACGGGCCTTCCCGAAAAACTGTTTTTT.

This clonotype occurred many times. The chain employs TRBV2 and TRBJ1-4; TRBD1 is a possible D gene (6 bases). Germline V gene sequence: CDR1 SNHLY, CDR2 FYNNEI. The V end lost 5 bases, the J end lost 6 bases, and 10 bases lay between the germline ends. The CDR3 length is 13 residues. This chain's CDR3 is CASSLGQYEKLFF. For the CDR3, the DNA is TGTGCCAGCAGTCTTGGACAGTATGAAAAACTGTTTTTT.

There are a few counts of this clonotype. This chain connects TRBV7-6 to TRBJ2-1, with 9 positions matching TRBD2. This CDR3 contains 15 residues. With 5 bases clipped from V and 16 bases from J, the junction kept 18 bases outside the gene matches. Germline-derived CDR1 and CDR2 are SGHVS and FNYEAQ. The CDR3 spells CASSAPGLASPDLFF. CDR3 DNA: TGTGCCAGCAGCGCCCCGGGACTAGCCTCCCCGGATCTATTCTTC.

The chain has TRBV12-3 or TRBV12-4 and TRBJ2-3; weak D call: TRBD2 (7 bases). CDR3 length equals 15 residues. V dropped 5 bases and J dropped 5 bases, with 17 bases sitting between them. The CDR3 protein is CASSTLGGPKDTQYF. DNA of the CDR3: TGTGCCAGCAGTACCCTCGGGGGGCCAAAAGATACGCAGTATTTT.

The V call is TRBV15, the J call TRBJ1-2; 9 nucleotides line up with TRBD1. This CDR3 has 13 amino acids. V trimming: 3 bases; J trimming: 5 bases; junction bases outside the gene matches: 1. From germline, CDR1 is LNHNV and CDR2 YYDKDF (reference sequence). The DNA for the CDR3 is TGTGCCACCAGCAGGGGGACAGGGTATGGCTACACCTTC. Residues: CATSRGTGYGYTF. The variable domain in full, completed from reference TRBV15 and TRBJ1-2, reads DAMVIQNPRYQVTQFGKPVTLSCSQTLNHNVMYWYQQKSSQAPKLLFHYYDKDFNNEADTPDNFQSRRPNTSFCFLDIRSPGLGDTAMYLCATSRGTGYGYTFGSGTRLTVV.

As regards this clonotype: The junction shows a germline mismatch at one end, possibly a read error. The J gene is TRBJ2-7, the V gene TRBV4-1; the D gene is possibly TRBD2 (6 bases). Germline V gene data show CDR1 as MGHRA and CDR2 as YSYEKL. This CDR3 has 13 residues. The CDR3 DNA reads as TGCACCAGCAGCCAAACGGACTACTACGAGCAGTACTTC. Its protein product is CTSSQTDYYEQYF.

This clonotype was counted a few times. The rearrangement links TRBV28 to TRBJ1-4, with 8 nucleotides matching TRBD1. The length of the CDR3 is 15 residues. Germline values: CDR1 MDHEN, CDR2 SYDVKM. With V trimmed by 4 bases and J by 4 bases, 5 bases remained unmatched. DNA of the CDR3: TGTGCCAGCAGTTCCGGGACAGGTCTTAATGAAAAACTGTTTTTT. Its translation is CASSSGTGLNEKLFF. The whole variable domain, remainder taken from reference TRBV28 and TRBJ1-4, is DVKVTQSSRYLVKRTGEKVFLECVQDMDHENMFWYRQDPGLGLRLIYFSYDVKMKEKGDIPEGYSVSREKKERFSLILESASTNQTSMYLCASSSGTGLNEKLFFGSGTQLSVL.

The chain has TRBV9 and TRBJ1-2; possible D gene TRBD1, 5 bases. Germline CDR1 SGDLS, CDR2 YYNGEE. Trimming took off 2 bases at V and 4 bases at J, with 9 bases between the two ends. This CDR3 is built from 13 residues. The CDR3 DNA reads TGTGCCAGCAGCGTCCAGCAGGGCTATGGCTACACCTTC. Protein: CASSVQQGYGYTF.

This chain's CDR3 is CASSSSYQPQHF. In nucleotides, the CDR3 is TGTGCCAGCAGTTCGAGTTATCAGCCCCAGCATTTT. J is TRBJ1-5 and V is TRBV12-3 or TRBV12-4, with no clear D. The CDR3 loop spans 12 amino acids. V was trimmed by 4 bases and J by 5 bases, leaving 6 bases between them.